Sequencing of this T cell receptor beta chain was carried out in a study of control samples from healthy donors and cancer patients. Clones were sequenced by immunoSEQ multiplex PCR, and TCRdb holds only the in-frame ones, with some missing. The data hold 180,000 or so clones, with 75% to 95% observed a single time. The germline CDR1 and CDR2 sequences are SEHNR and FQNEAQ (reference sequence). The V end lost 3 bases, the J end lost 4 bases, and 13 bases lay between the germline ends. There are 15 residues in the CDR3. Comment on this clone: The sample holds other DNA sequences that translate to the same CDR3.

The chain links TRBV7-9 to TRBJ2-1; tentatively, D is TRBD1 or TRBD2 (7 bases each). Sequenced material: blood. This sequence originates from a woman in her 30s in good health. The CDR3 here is CASSFVRGGYNEQFF. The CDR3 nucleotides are TGTGCCAGCAGCTTCGTCAGGGGGGGATACAATGAGCAGTTCTTC.